This T cell receptor (beta chain) comes out of a study of shared clonotypes between healthy human individuals. General study results and limits: Non-shared clonotypes were found to have lower generation probabilities than the clonotypes that were shared by all four of the sorted-subset donors.

This clone has only one observation. The antigen is not known. Healthy HIV-negative adults with no recent acute infections or vaccinations were recruited as donors. The assay was immunoSEQ multiplex PCR, and TCRdb's table has in-frame clones only and misses some. The data contain approximately 99,000 clones, around 65% of them singletons. The ends lost 5 bases at V and 5 bases at J; junction bases unmatched: 21. There are 19 residues in the CDR3. The germline V gene encodes CDR1 SGHVS and CDR2 FNYEAQ. Sequencing was done on a sample of memory CD8+ T cells sorted from blood. Subset noted: CD45RO+ cells pooled with CCR7-negative TemRA cells. The chain recombines TRBV7-6 with TRBJ2-5; TRBD1 matches at 9 bases. This clonotype originated in a woman in her thirties in good health. The CDR3 protein is CASSPRQGVINLVRETQYF. The CDR3 bases are TGTGCCAGCAGCCCCAGACAGGGGGTAATTAATTTGGTTCGGGAGACCCAGTACTTC.